The rows below give T cell receptor beta chains drawn from one sample of a study of blood T cell repertoires in COVID-19. The protocol was immunoSEQ multiplex PCR, while the TCRdb copy is restricted to in-frame clones and leaves out a portion. The repertoire consists of a few hundred thousand clones, with approximately 86% occurring once and the leading ten covering around 4.5%. The sequencing sample was made of PBMCs or T cells enriched from blood (not recorded which). Receptors were obtained from a middle-aged woman with acute COVID-19. CDR3s include the opening cysteine and the closing phenylalanine or tryptophan. The order of the fields is J gene, V gene, clone size, D gene, CDR3 DNA, CDR3 protein. The D gene is left open where the match is weak. Not all rows give a size; the values are once, few, many and, for expanded clones, a class.

>TRBJ2-5|TRBV27|NA|NA
TGTGCCAGCAACCGCCGCGGGCCCCAAGAGACCCAGTACTTC
CASNRRGPQETQYF
>TRBJ2-3|TRBV10-3|NA|TRBD1
TGTGCCATCAGGCGGGACAGGGATACAGATACGCAGTATTTT
CAIRRDRDTDTQYF
>TRBJ1-6|TRBV10-3|NA|TRBD1
TGTGCCATCAGACCGACAGGGGATAATTCACCCCTCCACTTT
CAIRPTGDNSPLHF
>TRBJ1-1|TRBV3-1/TRBV3-2|once|TRBD1
TGTGCCAGCAGCCAACTCGCCGGGACAGGAGGCGCTGAAGCTTTCTTT
CASSQLAGTGGAEAFF
>TRBJ2-1|TRBV29-1|NA|NA
TGCAGCGTTGTACGTGTCGGCTCCTACAATGAGCAGTTCTTC
CSVVRVGSYNEQFF
>TRBJ2-6|TRBV19|NA|NA
TGTGCCAGTAGTACCCCCGTAGGGGCCAACGTCCTGACTTTC
CASSTPVGANVLTF
>TRBJ1-5|TRBV9|NA|NA
TGTGCCAGCAGCGTAGGAGATTACGGAGGAGGTAGCAATCAGCCCCAGCATTTT
CASSVGDYGGGSNQPQHF
>TRBJ1-2|TRBV7-9|NA|NA
TGTGCCAGCAGCTTAGATCTGGCAGGGACTAACTATGGCTACACCTTC
CASSLDLAGTNYGYTF
>TRBJ2-1|TRBV4-3|NA|NA
TGCGCCAGCAGCCAAGATCTCGGGAGCTCCTACAATGAGCAGTTCTTC
CASSQDLGSSYNEQFF
>TRBJ1-2|TRBV27|NA|NA
TGTGCCAGCAGCCCAAGCCTGGGAGCCGAGGGCGGCTACACCTTC
CASSPSLGAEGGYTF
>TRBJ2-1|TRBV4-1|NA|TRBD1
TGCGCCAGCAGCCACTTTACGACAGGGCGGGATGAGCAGTTCTTC
CASSHFTTGRDEQFF
>TRBJ1-5|TRBV3-1/TRBV3-2|NA|TRBD1
TGTGCCAGCAGCCAACAGGGGGTTGGGGCTCAGCCCCAGCATTTT
CASSQQGVGAQPQHF
>TRBJ2-7|TRBV10-3|NA|TRBD1
TGTGCCATCAGGGGGACAGCACCAGGTTACGAGCAGTACTTC
CAIRGTAPGYEQYF
>TRBJ2-1|TRBV18|NA|TRBD2
TGTGCCAGCTCACGCCCTAGCGGGGGGCCCAACAGTGAGCAGTTCTTC
CASSRPSGGPNSEQFF
>TRBJ2-7|TRBV7-9|NA|NA
TGTGCCAGCAGCTTATTAATGTCCGGCGAGCAGTACTTC
CASSLLMSGEQYF
>TRBJ1-4|TRBV5-1|NA|NA
TGCGCCAGCAGTAAGGTTCAGGCTGCAACTAATGAAAAACTGTTTTTT
CASSKVQAATNEKLFF
>TRBJ1-2|TRBV7-6|NA|NA
TGTGCCAGCAGCTTACACCGAGGCTATGGCTACACCTTC
CASSLHRGYGYTF
>TRBJ1-5|TRBV4-2|NA|TRBD1
TGTGCCAGCAGCCAGGAACAGGGGAGCAATCAGCCCCAGCATTTT
CASSQEQGSNQPQHF
>TRBJ2-3|TRBV6-2/TRBV6-3|NA|TRBD2
TGTGCCAGCAGTTACTCTTTTGGACTAGCGGGGAGAAACACAGATACGCAGTATTTT
CASSYSFGLAGRNTDTQYF
>TRBJ1-3|TRBV19|NA|NA
TGTGCCAGTAGTATCCGACAGACAGCCTCTGGAAACACCATATATTTT
CASSIRQTASGNTIYF
>TRBJ1-1|TRBV10-3|NA|TRBD1
TGTGCCATCAGTGACCGGGACAGGGGGCATACTGAAGCTTTCTTT
CAISDRDRGHTEAFF
>TRBJ1-3|TRBV15|NA|TRBD1
TGTGCCACCAGCAGAGAAGGGGCAGGGGGAGGAAACACCATATATTTT
CATSREGAGGGNTIYF
>TRBJ1-1|TRBV18|NA|TRBD1
TGTGCCAGCTCACCGAACGGGACAGGGGGAGGACGGGCTGAAGCTTTCTTT
CASSPNGTGGGRAEAFF
>TRBJ1-4|TRBV19|few|NA
TGTGCCAGCGAACGCACTTGGAGGGGAGGGGAAAAACTGTTTTTT
CASERTWRGGEKLFF
>TRBJ1-4|TRBV7-9|NA|NA
TGTGCCAGCAGCTTCTTATTTGACACCCTTGCTAATGAAAAACTGTTTTTT
CASSFLFDTLANEKLFF
>TRBJ1-5|TRBV11-2|NA|NA
TGTGCCAGCAGCTTAGGGGAGGGCCAGCCCCAGCATTTT
CASSLGEGQPQHF
>TRBJ2-7|TRBV18|NA|NA
TGTGCCAGCTCACCGATGGGGGGCGAGCAGTACTTC
CASSPMGGEQYF
>TRBJ1-2|TRBV6-2/TRBV6-3|once|NA
TGTGCCAGCAGTTACTCGAGGCAGATGGCTCTCGGCTACACCTTC
CASSYSRQMALGYTF
>TRBJ1-1|TRBV2|NA|TRBD1
TGTGCCAGCAGTCGACAGGGGGCTCGGACTGAAGCTTTCTTT
CASSRQGARTEAFF
>TRBJ2-7|TRBV14|NA|TRBD2
TGTGCCAGCAGCCAGTCTTTCGGGACTAGCGGGACCACAAGGGCATCCTACGAGCAGTACTTC
CASSQSFGTSGTTRASYEQYF
>TRBJ2-3|TRBV5-1|NA|NA
TGCGCCAGCAGCTCCTTAGCGCCGGATACGCAGTATTTT
CASSSLAPDTQYF
>TRBJ2-2|TRBV6-4|NA|NA
TGTGCCAGCAGGAAGACAGGGAACACCGGGGAGCTGTTTTTT
CASRKTGNTGELFF